A few counts support the clone carrying this T cell receptor beta chain. CDR3 size: 12 residues. Germline CDR1 and CDR2: SQVTM and ANQGSEA. V was cut by 7 bases and J by 1 base, with 10 bases left in between. Methods used by the authors: The authors estimated nucleated cell counts from reference gene primer amplification. Measured with immunoSEQ multiplex PCR; TCRdb has only the in-frame clones, and not every one. Clonal size and the V and J genes are those of that table, whereas D and trimming came from the DNA. The sample includes roughly 120,000 clones, 70% to 85% of them seen just once. The entry originates in a study of blood T cell repertoires in COVID-19. Overall study context: The United States, Italy and Spain provided the acute and convalescent COVID-19 samples. The analysed material was cDNA or gDNA that came from T cells, B-cell-depleted T cells, or PBMCs.

Sequenced material: peripheral blood. The TCR originated in a man aged 50 to 59 with acute or convalescent COVID-19. The chain couples TRBV29-1 to TRBJ1-1; D might be TRBD1 (6 bases). CDR3 coding DNA: TGCAGCGCCAAGACAGGGAACACTGAAGCTTTCTTT. This gives the protein CSAKTGNTEAFF.